The clone carrying this T cell receptor beta chain has ten or more counts. Germline V CDR1 and CDR2: SGHRS, YFSETQ. CDR3 length equals 14 residues. V was clipped by 1 base and J by 2 bases, with 10 bases between them. This record belongs to a study of T cells in Graves' hyperthyroidism and ophthalmopathy. TCR beta CDR3 regions were amplified from RNA. First-round RT-PCR targeting the TCR CDR3 was performed with the HTBI primer set. Using its own MiXCR run on the multiplex PCR reads, TCRdb lists one record per CDR3 protein. Altogether more than 300,000 distinct CDR3 sequences are present, around 18% being singletons, with the ten largest covering around two fifths.

Sequencing was done on a sample of blood. This TCR was recovered from a man younger than 35 with Graves' ophthalmopathy. This rearrangement joins TRBV5-1 to TRBJ2-7, with D maybe TRBD2 (5 bases). CDR3 residues: CASSLNGIPYEQYF. CDR3 sequence (DNA): TGCGCCAGCAGCTTGAACGGGATCCCCTACGAGCAGTACTTC.